This T cell receptor beta chain is drawn from a study of blood T cells in healthy people across ages. Together with a sample-barcoded 5' primer, a J-beta primer mix was included in a second PCR lasting about 6 to 12 cycles. The template-switch adaptor was a 5' adaptor with 12 random nucleotides. It tagged each cDNA molecule. From the 5' RACE reads, TCRdb called clonotypes with MiXCR, one entry per CDR3 protein. The data show hundreds of thousands of distinct CDR3 sequences, around 48% seen once. General study results and limits: Versus aged donors, long-lived donors had higher diversity and more naive CD4+ cells. It was not possible, with unsorted PBMCs, to conclusively compare naive and antigen-experienced cells.

This CDR3 is 15 amino acids long. The germline gives CDR1 SGDLS, CDR2 YYNGEE. The V end lost 0 bases, the J end lost 2 bases, and 10 bases lay between the germline ends. This clonotype was found once. Antigen specificity is unknown. Sequencing was performed on blood. V usage is TRBV9 and J usage is TRBJ2-3; D is ambiguous. The receptor was isolated from a woman aged 55 to 70 in good health. The CDR3: CASSVDQAHTDTQYF. The CDR3 DNA sequence: TGTGCCAGCAGCGTAGACCAGGCCCACACAGATACGCAGTATTTT.